This TCR beta chain was identified in a study of cytomegalovirus exposure and HLA in healthy donors. Notes on the study in general: The sole available immune exposure information was CMV serostatus.

In the PCR, 60 Vbeta and 13 Jbeta primers were used. Profiling relied on immunoSEQ multiplex PCR, and the TCRdb table lists in-frame clones only, not all of them. The sample has roughly 200,000 clones; around 77% are singletons. From germline, CDR1 is GTSNPN and CDR2 SVGIG (reference sequence). There are 15 residues in the CDR3. V shed 0 bases and J 3 bases; nucleotides not matched to a gene: 4. Note on this clone: What it recognizes is unknown.

This sequence originates from a woman in her 30s in good health and CMV-seronegative. What was sequenced was PBMCs. The chain uses TRBV30 and TRBJ1-3; 8 bases line up with TRBD1. CDR3 protein: CAWSVGQGFGNTIYF. The CDR3 nucleotides are TGTGCCTGGAGTGTAGGACAGGGCTTTGGAAACACCATATATTTT.